This TCR beta chain was sequenced during a study of blood T cell repertoires in COVID-19. Study context: Researchers got acute and convalescent COVID-19 samples from the United States, Italy and Spain. PBMCs, B-cell-depleted T cells, or T cells were the source of the cDNA or gDNA that made up the material.

Original data processing: Reference gene primers were amplified, and this amplification served to estimate nucleated cell counts. The method was immunoSEQ multiplex PCR; TCRdb's version includes in-frame clones alone and lacks a portion of them. V and J calls and clone size are those listed in that table; D and trimming were worked out from the DNA. The sample includes about 75,000 clones, approximately 90% of them seen just once. Worth noting for this clone: Other DNA sequences of this sample code for an identical CDR3.

With 4 bases removed from V and 2 bases from J, the gap between germline ends came to 8 bases. The CDR3 length is 13 residues. In germline, CDR1 is KGHSH, CDR2 LQKENI. The sample consisted of peripheral blood. The chain is built from TRBV18 and TRBJ2-5; D perhaps matches TRBD1 (6 bases). This TCR came from a human donor in a cohort sampled during active COVID-19. The CDR3 sequence is CASSRGQQETQYF. The CDR3 DNA reads as TGTGCCAGCTCACGCGGACAGCAAGAGACCCAGTACTTC.